This TCR beta chain was captured by sequencing in a study of Graves' ophthalmopathy and Graves' hyperthyroidism. This CDR3 is 14 amino acids long. Germline V lookup: CDR1 SGHTA, CDR2 FQGNSA. The trim removed 6 bases at V and 3 bases at J, leaving 4 bases unmatched. CDR3 regions of TCR beta were amplified from RNA transcripts. Investigators did first-round RT-PCR with HTBI primers, then second-round multiplex PCR. TCRdb re-analysed the multiplex PCR reads in MiXCR, keeping a single row per CDR3 protein. This table has 900,000 to 1,200,000 distinct CDR3 sequences, about 38% appearing once. This clonotype was observed many times.

The sequence was obtained from an adult man with Graves' hyperthyroidism. The sample consisted of peripheral blood or thyroid tissue (not recorded which). The rearrangement links TRBV7-2 to TRBJ2-2, with 7 nucleotides matching TRBD2. The CDR3 here is CASRRAGDTGELFF. CDR3 nucleotide sequence: TGTGCCAGCAGGAGGGCGGGGGACACCGGGGAGCTGTTTTTT.